This T cell receptor beta chain emerged from a study of early T cells in non-severe SARS-CoV-2 infection. The study's findings and limits: The study's VDJdb matching favored anti-spike CD8 responses and missed private and CD4 specificities.

Trimming removed 4 bases from V and 1 base from J, with 11 bases in between. Germline CDR1 SQVTM, CDR2 ANQGSEA. This CDR3 has 14 amino acids. Unique molecular identifiers tagged individual cDNA molecules. One entry per CDR3 protein results from TCRdb running MiXCR on the 5' RACE reads. The table records roughly 88,000 distinct CDR3 sequences, approximately 15% of them present only once. Notes on this clonotype: Its antigen remains unidentified.

Sequencing was carried out using whole blood. The chain employs TRBV29-1 and TRBJ2-1; D is uncertain. The sequence came from an adult who was a healthcare worker with PCR-confirmed SARS-CoV-2 infection or an uninfected control (not recorded which). DNA of the CDR3: TGCAGCGTTGCATTAGGTGGGTCCTACAATGAGCAGTTCTTC. This codes for CSVALGGSYNEQFF.